The 19 T cell receptor beta chains below were found in one sample sequenced in a study of beta chain features in type 1 diabetes (dated by TCRdb to the late 2010s). Overall study results and their limits: Type 1 diabetes patients showed a moderate but significant shortening of TCRB CDR3 length in all four CD4+ subsets.

Library construction relied on the immunoSEQ multiplex PCR assay. The entire isolated RNA was reverse transcribed using the High Capacity cDNA Reverse Transcription Kit, and thus expressed TCRB transcripts were sequenced. This is the immuneACCESS table as TCRdb keeps it, with only in-frame sequences that have V and J called. A part of the clones is gone; compared with another copy, unresolved V genes explain less than half, and the rest is unexplained. The table for this sample lists hundreds of thousands of clones; over 12% of them were counted only once. The ten top clones hold 0.035% to 0.04% of the sample. These receptors are not linked to any known antigen. Sample: naive CD4+ T cells from blood. Taken with the paper, the label for cell subset or site translates to: true naive CD4+ T cells. The receptors here all came from a man in his late teens or twenties with type 1 diabetes.

V is TRBV10-3 and J is TRBJ2-7, with D unresolved. Trimming removed 2 bases from V and 0 bases from J, with 23 bases in between. CDR1 ENHRY and CDR2 SYGVKD come from the germline V gene. CDR3 length equals 19 residues. CDR3 bases: TGTGCCATCAGTGAGGCTAAAGGGTGGGTGGCACCTACCTCCTACGAGCAGTACTTC. It yields the protein CAISEAKGWVAPTSYEQYF.

This clone was counted a few times. The V call is TRBV9, the J call TRBJ2-1, with D possibly being TRBD1 (6 bases). Trimming left V 2 bases short and J 4 bases short, with 13 bases between. CDR1 is SGDLS and CDR2 is YYNGEE in the germline V gene. This CDR3 is built from 15 residues. The CDR3 sequence is CASSVETGAYNEQFF. As DNA, the CDR3 is TGTGCCAGCAGCGTCGAGACAGGTGCGTACAATGAGCAGTTCTTC.

V usage is TRBV4-3 and J usage is TRBJ2-3; perhaps D is TRBD1 or TRBD2 (7 bases each). The CDR3 has 17 residues. Trimming pared 8 bases from V and 3 bases from J, leaving 24 bases between. Looked up from germline, CDR1 is LGHNA and CDR2 is YSLEER. DNA of the CDR3: TGCGCCAGCCCGCCAGGTGAGACAGGGACTATAACAGATACGCAGTATTTT. Protein: CASPPGETGTITDTQYF.

This clone came up a few times. V is TRBV30 and J is TRBJ1-5; 8 nucleotides line up with TRBD1. J lost 6 bases, V lost 6 bases, and 7 bases had no gene match. The CDR3 is made up of 13 amino acids. Germline V lookup: CDR1 GTSNPN, CDR2 SVGIG (reference sequence). The CDR3 loop is CACSGGPTQPQHF. Here the CDR3 DNA reads TGTGCCTGCTCAGGGGGCCCAACTCAGCCCCAGCATTTT.

This clone was seen only a few times. J is TRBJ2-7 and V is TRBV2, with TRBD1 identical over 9 bases. Trimming at V came to 6 bases and at J to 6 bases, leaving 9 bases not matched to a gene. The CDR3 runs 14 residues. The germline CDR1 and CDR2 sequences are SNHLY and FYNNEI. The CDR3 bases are TGTGCCAGCAGGGGGGGACAGGGTGCCCCCGAGCAGTACTTC. Translating it yields CASRGGQGAPEQYF. Variable domain in full (rest from reference TRBV2 and TRBJ2-7): EPEVTQTPSHQVTQMGQEVILRCVPISNHLYFYWYRQILGQKVEFLVSFYNNEISEKSEIFDDQFSVERPDGSNFTLKIRSTKLEDSAMYFCASRGGQGAPEQYFGPGTRLTVT.

This chain joins TRBV18 and TRBJ2-5; D is unresolved. This CDR3 is built from 14 residues. Trimming removed 3 bases from V and 3 bases from J, with 11 bases in between. Germline values: CDR1 KGHSH, CDR2 LQKENI. CDR3 region: CASSPPGPEETQYF. The CDR3 DNA reads TGTGCCAGCTCACCTCCCGGACCCGAAGAGACCCAGTACTTC.

The V gene is TRBV2, the J gene TRBJ2-2; D gene ambiguous. V was cut by 7 bases and J by 5 bases, with 14 bases left in between. This CDR3 region has 14 residues. Germline V gene sequence: CDR1 SNHLY, CDR2 FYNNEI. The CDR3 loop reads CASNRRDNTGELFF. CDR3 coding DNA: TGTGCCAGCAATCGGAGAGATAATACCGGGGAGCTGTTTTTT.

V usage is TRBV5-6 and J usage is TRBJ2-7; D is undetermined. The V gene's germline CDR1 is SGHDT and CDR2 YYEEEE. V was shortened by 0 bases and J by 2 bases, with 6 bases between the two germline ends. The CDR3 contains 13 residues. This CDR3 reads CASSLASTYEQYF. The CDR3 DNA follows: TGTGCCAGCAGCTTGGCCAGCACCTACGAGCAGTACTTC. The whole variable domain, filled in from reference TRBV5-6 and TRBJ2-7, reads DAGVTQSPTHLIKTRGQQVTLRCSPKSGHDTVSWYQQALGQGPQFIFQYYEEEERQRGNFPDRFSGHQFPNYSSELNVNALLLGDSALYLCASSLASTYEQYFGPGTRLTVT.

This clone showed up just a few times. The rearrangement links TRBV29-1 to TRBJ1-1, with 7 bases lining up with TRBD1. This CDR3 spans 11 amino acids. Germline lookup yields CDR1 SQVTM and CDR2 ANQGSEA. Germline trimming cut 5 bases from V and 9 bases from J; bases unmatched to any gene: 6. CDR3 bases: TGCAGCGTTTATACAGGGGCCAAAGCTTTCTTT. Its protein product is CSVYTGAKAFF.

V usage is TRBV5-1 and J usage is TRBJ2-1; 9 positions match TRBD1. J lost 7 bases, V lost 1 base, and 6 bases had no gene match. The germline V gene encodes CDR1 SGHRS and CDR2 YFSETQ. CDR3 length equals 15 residues. CDR3 in DNA: TGCGCCAGCAGCTTGAACGGACAGGGGACGAATGAGCAGTTCTTC. Protein product: CASSLNGQGTNEQFF.

The chain combines TRBV7-9 with TRBJ1-2, with 9 bases matching TRBD1. Germline V gene lookup returns CDR1 SEHNR and CDR2 FQNEAQ (reference sequence). The J segment lost 5 bases and the V segment lost 3 bases, leaving 4 bases of the junction unmatched. The CDR3 totals 14 residues. CDR3 loop: CASSLGQGEYGYTF. The CDR3 nucleotides read TGTGCCAGCAGCTTGGGACAGGGTGAATATGGCTACACCTTC.

The V call is TRBV9, the J call TRBJ2-2, with D possibly being TRBD1 (6 bases). V lost 0 bases and J lost 7, with 13 bases in between. Germline loops: CDR1 SGDLS, CDR2 YYNGEE. This CDR3 is 15 amino acids long. As DNA, the CDR3 is TGTGCCAGCAGCGTAGGGGGGCAGGTGAACGGGGAGCTGTTTTTT. This sequence encodes CASSVGGQVNGELFF. The full variable domain, completed using reference TRBV9 and TRBJ2-2, is DSGVTQTPKHLITATGQRVTLRCSPRSGDLSVYWYQQSLDQGLQFLIQYYNGEERAKGNILERFSAQQFPDLHSELNLSSLELGDSALYFCASSVGGQVNGELFFGEGSRLTVL.

V usage is TRBV30 and J usage is TRBJ2-7; 7 bases align to TRBD1. V was clipped by 4 bases and J by 3 bases; unmatched bases: 3. The CDR3 is made up of 12 amino acids. Germline CDR1 GTSNPN, CDR2 SVGIG (reference sequence). In nucleotides, the CDR3 is TGTGCCTGGACAGGGGGTAGCTACGAGCAGTACTTC. This codes for CAWTGGSYEQYF.

Remarks on this clone: Sequence at one end of the junction differs from germline and may be a read error. The same CDR3 can be traced to other DNA sequences in this sample. J is TRBJ1-2 and V is TRBV5-6, with 7 positions matching TRBD1. The CDR3 has 13 amino acids. CDR1 and CDR2 (germline): SGHDT, YYEEEE. The CDR3 DNA is TGTGCCAGCAGTTTGGGACAGAACTATGGCTACACCTTC. It codes for CASSLGQNYGYTF.

The V call is TRBV19, the J call TRBJ1-2; D gene uncertain. Looked up from germline, CDR1 is LNHDA and CDR2 is SQIVND (reference sequence). V lost 10 bases and J lost 6, with 18 bases in between. This CDR3 region has 13 residues. CDR3 sequence (DNA): TGTGCCACCTCTCCGGGGATCGTCAATGGCTACACCTTC. Its protein is CATSPGIVNGYTF. The variable domain in full, completed from reference TRBV19 and TRBJ1-2, reads DGGITQSPKYLFRKEGQNVTLSCEQNLNHDAMYWYRQDPGQGLRLIYYSQIVNDFQKGDIAEGYSVSREKKESFPLTVTSAQKNPTAFYLCATSPGIVNGYTFGSGTRLTVV.

The chain uses TRBV6-5 and TRBJ2-5, with D tentatively TRBD2 (5 bases). V shed 4 bases and J shed 5 bases, with 17 bases lying between them. Germline CDR1 reads MNHEY; CDR2 reads SVGAGI. The CDR3 length is 15 residues. The CDR3 coding sequence is TGTGCCAGCAGTTTCGCGCCAACTAGTAGGGAGACCCAGTACTTC. Its translation is CASSFAPTSRETQYF.

There are a few counts of this clone. The V and J genes are TRBV4-2 and TRBJ1-1; D unclear. From germline, CDR1 is LGHNA and CDR2 YNFKEQ. The ends were cut back, 0 bases at V and 6 bases at J, with 11 bases in the middle. CDR3 length equals 14 residues. Here the CDR3 reads CASSQDGGNPEAFF. The CDR3, as DNA: TGTGCCAGCAGCCAAGATGGAGGGAATCCTGAAGCTTTCTTT.

Here the CDR3 DNA reads TGTGCCAGCAGCGTTACCGGGACTCCGTCTGGTAATGGCTACACCTTC. This translates into CASSVTGTPSGNGYTF. The chain uses TRBV9 and TRBJ1-2; D possibly corresponds to TRBD1 (5 bases). The CDR3 is made up of 16 amino acids. V was pared by 2 bases and J by 6 bases, with 20 bases between. The germline V gene encodes CDR1 SGDLS and CDR2 YYNGEE.

This clone was seen a few times. V is TRBV4-3 and J is TRBJ2-2, with 8 bases that match TRBD1. The V and J ends lost 2 bases and 4 bases, in that order; junction bases with no gene match: 6. The CDR3 spans 16 residues. Germline CDR1 and CDR2: LGHNA and YSLEER. In DNA form, the CDR3 reads TGCGCCAGCAGCCAAACCGGGACAGGCCGCACCGGGGAGCTGTTTTTT. Its translation: CASSQTGTGRTGELFF.